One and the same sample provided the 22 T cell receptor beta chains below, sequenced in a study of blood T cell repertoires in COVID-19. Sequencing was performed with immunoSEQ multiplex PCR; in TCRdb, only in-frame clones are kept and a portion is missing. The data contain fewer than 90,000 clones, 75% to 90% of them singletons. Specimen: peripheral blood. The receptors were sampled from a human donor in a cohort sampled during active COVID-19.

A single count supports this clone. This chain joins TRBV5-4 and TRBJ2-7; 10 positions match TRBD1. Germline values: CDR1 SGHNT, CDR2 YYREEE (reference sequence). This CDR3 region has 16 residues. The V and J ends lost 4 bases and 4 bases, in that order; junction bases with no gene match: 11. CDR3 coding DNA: TGTGCCAGCAGCCCGAACGCCGGGACAGGGGATTACGAGCAGTACTTC. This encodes CASSPNAGTGDYEQYF.

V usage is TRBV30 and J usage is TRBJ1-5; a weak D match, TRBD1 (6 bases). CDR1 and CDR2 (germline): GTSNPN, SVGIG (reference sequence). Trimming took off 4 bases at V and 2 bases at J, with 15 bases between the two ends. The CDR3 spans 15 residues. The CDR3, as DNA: TGTGCCTGGAATTTGGCGGGGGCGGGCAATCAGCCCCAGCATTTT. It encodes CAWNLAGAGNQPQHF.

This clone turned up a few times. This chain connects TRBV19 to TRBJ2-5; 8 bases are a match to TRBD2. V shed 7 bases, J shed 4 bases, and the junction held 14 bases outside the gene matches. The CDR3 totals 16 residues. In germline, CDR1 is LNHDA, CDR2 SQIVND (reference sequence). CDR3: CASTDLSGGNGETQYF. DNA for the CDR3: TGTGCCAGTACGGATCTTTCGGGAGGGAATGGAGAGACCCAGTACTTC.

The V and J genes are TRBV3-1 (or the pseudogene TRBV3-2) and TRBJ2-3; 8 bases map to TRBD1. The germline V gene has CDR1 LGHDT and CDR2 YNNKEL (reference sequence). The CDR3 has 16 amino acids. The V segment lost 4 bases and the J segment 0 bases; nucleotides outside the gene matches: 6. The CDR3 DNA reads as TGTGCCAGCAGCCCCCGGACAGGGAAGAGCACAGATACGCAGTATTTT. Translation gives CASSPRTGKSTDTQYF.

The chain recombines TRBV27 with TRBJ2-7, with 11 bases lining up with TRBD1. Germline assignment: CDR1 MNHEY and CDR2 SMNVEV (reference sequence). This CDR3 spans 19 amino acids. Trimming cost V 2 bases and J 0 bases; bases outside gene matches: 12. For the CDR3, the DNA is TGTGCCAGCAGTTTAAAAAGGACAGGGGGCTCCTCTAACTCCTACGAGCAGTACTTC. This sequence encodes CASSLKRTGGSSNSYEQYF.

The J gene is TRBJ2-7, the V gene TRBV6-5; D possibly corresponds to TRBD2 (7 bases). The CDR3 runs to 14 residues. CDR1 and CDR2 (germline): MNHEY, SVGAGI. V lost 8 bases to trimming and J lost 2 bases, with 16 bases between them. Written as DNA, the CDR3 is TGTGCCAGCGGGGGGAGGGGGACCCCCTACGAGCAGTACTTC. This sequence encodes CASGGRGTPYEQYF.

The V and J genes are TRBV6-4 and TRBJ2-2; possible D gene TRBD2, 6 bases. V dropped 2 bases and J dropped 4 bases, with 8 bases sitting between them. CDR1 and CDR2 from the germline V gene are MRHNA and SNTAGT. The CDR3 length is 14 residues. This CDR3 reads CASSDRGGTGELFF. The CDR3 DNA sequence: TGTGCCAGCAGTGACAGGGGAGGCACCGGGGAGCTGTTTTTT.

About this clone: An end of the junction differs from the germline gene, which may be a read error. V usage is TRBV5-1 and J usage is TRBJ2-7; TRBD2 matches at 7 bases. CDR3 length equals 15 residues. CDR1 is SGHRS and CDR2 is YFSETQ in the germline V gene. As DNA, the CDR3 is TGCGCCAGCAGCTTGGGGGCCTCGGGGGGTGTAGTATGGCACTTC. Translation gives CASSLGASGGVVWHF.

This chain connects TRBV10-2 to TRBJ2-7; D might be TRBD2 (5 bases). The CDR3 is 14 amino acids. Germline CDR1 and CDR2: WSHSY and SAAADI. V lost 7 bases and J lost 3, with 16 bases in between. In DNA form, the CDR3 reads TGCGCCAGCACCCCGGGGTCCAACAACTACGAGCAGTACTTC. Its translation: CASTPGSNNYEQYF.

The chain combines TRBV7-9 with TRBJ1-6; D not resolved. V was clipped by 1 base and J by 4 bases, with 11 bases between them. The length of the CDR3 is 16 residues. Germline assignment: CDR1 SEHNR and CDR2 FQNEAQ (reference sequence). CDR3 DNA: TGTGCCAGCAGCTTAGATCGGGTTTCTTATAATTCACCCCTCCACTTT. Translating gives CASSLDRVSYNSPLHF.

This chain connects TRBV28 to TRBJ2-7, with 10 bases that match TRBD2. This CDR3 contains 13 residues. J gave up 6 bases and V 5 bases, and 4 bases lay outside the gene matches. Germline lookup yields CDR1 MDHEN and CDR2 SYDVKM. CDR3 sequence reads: CASSRTSGLEQYF. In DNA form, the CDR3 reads TGTGCCAGCAGTCGGACTAGCGGACTCGAGCAGTACTTC.

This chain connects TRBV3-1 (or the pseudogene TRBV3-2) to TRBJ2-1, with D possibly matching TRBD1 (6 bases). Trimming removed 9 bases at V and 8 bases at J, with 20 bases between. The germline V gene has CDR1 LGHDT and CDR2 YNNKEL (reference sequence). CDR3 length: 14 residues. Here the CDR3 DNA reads TGTGCCAGTGGGGTCCAGGGGCAAAGGGATGAGCAGTTCTTC. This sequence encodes CASGVQGQRDEQFF.

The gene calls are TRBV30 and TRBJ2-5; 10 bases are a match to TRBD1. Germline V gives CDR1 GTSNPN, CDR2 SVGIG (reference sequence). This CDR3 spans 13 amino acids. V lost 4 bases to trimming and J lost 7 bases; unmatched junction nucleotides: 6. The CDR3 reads CAWTSGTGVTQYF. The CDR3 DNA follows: TGTGCCTGGACCTCCGGGACAGGGGTGACCCAGTACTTC. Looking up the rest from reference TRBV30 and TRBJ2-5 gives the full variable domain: SQTIHQWPATLVQPVGSPLSLECTVEGTSNPNLYWYRQAAGRGLQLLFYSVGIGQISSEVPQNLSASRPQDRQFILSSKKLLLSDSGFYLCAWTSGTGVTQYFGPGTRLLVL.

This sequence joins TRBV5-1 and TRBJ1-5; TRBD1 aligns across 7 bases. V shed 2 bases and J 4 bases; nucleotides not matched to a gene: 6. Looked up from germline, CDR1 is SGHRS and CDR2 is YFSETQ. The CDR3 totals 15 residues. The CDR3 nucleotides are TGCGCCAGCAGCTTATCAGGGGGAAGGAATCAGCCCCAGCATTTT. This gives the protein CASSLSGGRNQPQHF.

The CDR3 DNA is TGCGCCAGCAGCTTGGGCCAGACAGGGGGCTACGAGCAGTACTTC. It encodes CASSLGQTGGYEQYF. The chain recombines TRBV5-1 with TRBJ2-7; 9 bases align to TRBD1. The CDR3 runs to 15 residues. The germline gives CDR1 SGHRS, CDR2 YFSETQ. The junction had 4 bases not matched to a gene; V was cut back by 0 bases and J by 3 bases.

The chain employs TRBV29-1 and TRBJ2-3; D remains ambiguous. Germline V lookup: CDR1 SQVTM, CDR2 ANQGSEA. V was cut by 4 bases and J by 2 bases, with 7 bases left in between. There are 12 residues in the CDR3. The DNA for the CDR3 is TGCAGCGTTGTAACACCCACAGATACGCAGTATTTT. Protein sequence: CSVVTPTDTQYF.

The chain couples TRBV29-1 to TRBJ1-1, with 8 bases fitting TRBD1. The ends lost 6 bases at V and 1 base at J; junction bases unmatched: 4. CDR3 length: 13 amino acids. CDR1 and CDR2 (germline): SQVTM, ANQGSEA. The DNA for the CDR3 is TGCAGCGTCTCCAGGGGGCAGAACACTGAAGCTTTCTTT. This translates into CSVSRGQNTEAFF. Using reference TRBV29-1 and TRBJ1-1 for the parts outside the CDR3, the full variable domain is SAVISQKPSRDICQRGTSLTIQCQVDSQVTMMFWYRQQPGQSLTLIATANQGSEATYESGFVIDKFPISRPNLTFSTLTVSNMSPEDSSIYLCSVSRGQNTEAFFGQGTRLTVV.

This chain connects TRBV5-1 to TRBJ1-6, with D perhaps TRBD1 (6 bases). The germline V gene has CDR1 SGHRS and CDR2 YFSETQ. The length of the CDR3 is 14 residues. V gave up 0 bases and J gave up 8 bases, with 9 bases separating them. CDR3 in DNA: TGCGCCAGCAGCTTGGTACAGGGAGATTCACCCCTCCACTTT. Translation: CASSLVQGDSPLHF.

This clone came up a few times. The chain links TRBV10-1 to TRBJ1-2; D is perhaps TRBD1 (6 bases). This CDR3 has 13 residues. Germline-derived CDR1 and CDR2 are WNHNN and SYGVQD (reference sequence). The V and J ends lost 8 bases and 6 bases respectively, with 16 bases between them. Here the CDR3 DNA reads TGCGCCAGCTCCAACAGGGCCCGGGATGGCTACACCTTC. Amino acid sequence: CASSNRARDGYTF.

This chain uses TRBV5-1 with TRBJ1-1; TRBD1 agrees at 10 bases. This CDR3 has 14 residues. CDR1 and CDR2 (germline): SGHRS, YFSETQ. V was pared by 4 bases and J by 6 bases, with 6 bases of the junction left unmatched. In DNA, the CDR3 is TGCGCCAGCAGCATAGGACAGGGGGTTTCTGAAGCTTTCTTT. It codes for CASSIGQGVSEAFF.

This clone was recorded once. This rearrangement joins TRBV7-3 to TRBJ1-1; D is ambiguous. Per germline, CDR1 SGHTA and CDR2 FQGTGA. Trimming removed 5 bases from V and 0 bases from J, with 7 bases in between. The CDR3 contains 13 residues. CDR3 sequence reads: CASSVQVNTEAFF. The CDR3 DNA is TGTGCCAGCAGCGTTCAGGTGAACACTGAAGCTTTCTTT.

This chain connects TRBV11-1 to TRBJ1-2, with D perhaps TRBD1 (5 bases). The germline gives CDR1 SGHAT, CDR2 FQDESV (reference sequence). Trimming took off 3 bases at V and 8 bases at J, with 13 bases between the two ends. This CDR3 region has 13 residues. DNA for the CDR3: TGTGCCAGCAGCTTGGGGCAGGGCCGCGGCTACACCTTC. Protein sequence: CASSLGQGRGYTF.